The 27 T cell receptor beta chains given below trace back to one sample, sequenced in a study of shared clonotypes between healthy human individuals. Repertoires were generated with immunoSEQ multiplex PCR, while TCRdb's copy carries only in-frame clones and drops some. The sample lists around 1 million clones, approximately 80% occurring once. Specimen: memory CD4+ T cells sorted from blood. Subset specified: CD45RA-negative fraction. The receptors come from a man aged 18 to 30 in good health.

There are many counts of this clone. CDR3 nucleotide sequence: TGTGCCTGGAGTGAGGACAGGGGCTATGGCTACACCTTC. Translated, it gives CAWSEDRGYGYTF. The J gene is TRBJ1-2, the V gene TRBV30; 9 bases map to TRBD1. Germline CDR1 is GTSNPN and CDR2 is SVGIG (reference sequence). The CDR3 has 13 amino acids. With 1 base clipped from V and 4 bases from J, the junction kept 1 base outside the gene matches.

The J gene is TRBJ1-2, the V gene TRBV28, with 8 bases lining up with TRBD1. Unmatched junction bases numbered 10, after V lost 8 bases and J lost 8 bases. The CDR3 loop spans 13 amino acids. In germline, CDR1 is MDHEN, CDR2 SYDVKM. CDR3 protein: CASGIRRGRGYTF. The CDR3 DNA reads TGTGCCAGCGGCATACGCAGGGGGCGCGGCTACACCTTC.

This chain joins TRBV21-1 and TRBJ2-1; TRBD1, the table's D call, lacks a check against the DNA. TRBV21-1 is flagged as a pseudogene. This CDR3 has 17 residues. CDR3 protein: CASSGTGGEQVDNEQFF. DNA for the CDR3: TGTGCCAGCAGCGGAACAGGGGGCGAACAGGTCGACAATGAGCAGTTCTTC.

This clone was observed a single time. This chain uses TRBV7-7 with TRBJ1-5, with D possibly matching TRBD1 (5 bases). Germline V lookup: CDR1 SSHAT, CDR2 FNYEAQ (reference sequence). The CDR3 runs 15 residues. The CDR3, as DNA: TGTGCTCGACAACGGGGACGGGGGGACAATCAGCCCCAGCATTTT. Amino acid sequence: CARQRGRGDNQPQHF.

V and J are TRBV7-8 and TRBJ2-7; the D gene is possibly TRBD1 (5 bases). This CDR3 spans 13 amino acids. Germline loops: CDR1 SGHVS, CDR2 FQNEAQ. The ends were cut back, 5 bases at V and 2 bases at J, with 10 bases in the middle. CDR3 bases: TGTGCCAGCAGCCGGACGGACACCTACGAGCAGTACTTC. Residues: CASSRTDTYEQYF.

Worth noting for this clone: This may stem from a read error, because a much larger clone lies one nucleotide away. The genes are TRBV10-2 and TRBJ2-5; the match to TRBD1 covers 9 bases. Germline loops: CDR1 WSHSY, CDR2 SAAADI. J gave up 4 bases and V 4 bases, and 1 base lay outside the gene matches. The CDR3 consists of 13 residues. The DNA of the CDR3 is TGCGCCAGCAGTGGACAGGGGGGAGAGACCCAGTACTTC. Protein: CASSGQGGETQYF.

This chain uses TRBV6-4 with TRBJ1-6; D possibly corresponds to TRBD1 (5 bases). Germline assignment: CDR1 MRHNA and CDR2 SNTAGT. Trimming left V 4 bases short and J 7 bases short, with 20 bases between. The CDR3 totals 17 residues. CDR3 sequence (DNA): TGTGCCAGCAGTGTCGGCGCGGGGGGAACGGAAAATTCACCCCTCCACTTT. This translates into CASSVGAGGTENSPLHF.

V and J are TRBV4-3 and TRBJ2-3; no clear D. This CDR3 is 15 amino acids long. Germline loops: CDR1 LGHNA, CDR2 YSLEER. The V end lost 2 bases, the J end lost 4 bases, and 13 bases lay between the germline ends. CDR3 coding DNA: TGCGCCAGCAGCCAAAGGAATTGGGCTTCAGATACGCAGTATTTT. Translating it yields CASSQRNWASDTQYF.

This chain joins TRBV28 and TRBJ2-7; TRBD2 matches at 9 bases. Germline loops: CDR1 MDHEN, CDR2 SYDVKM. The CDR3 has 17 residues. J lost 3 bases, V lost 6 bases, and 15 bases had no gene match. Here the CDR3 reads CASSPGLAVPAHYEQYF. CDR3 nucleotide sequence: TGTGCCAGCAGCCCGGGACTAGCAGTCCCGGCCCACTACGAGCAGTACTTC.

The chain has TRBV18 and TRBJ2-1; 8 bases line up with TRBD2. Germline CDR1 reads KGHSH; CDR2 reads LQKENI. There are 15 residues in the CDR3. With V trimmed by 2 bases and J by 7 bases, 7 bases remained unmatched. CDR3 region: CASSPNSLAGNEQFF. As DNA, the CDR3 is TGTGCCAGCTCACCAAATTCCCTAGCGGGTAATGAGCAGTTCTTC.

The chain combines TRBV11-2 with TRBJ2-5; D is unresolved. Germline loops: CDR1 SGHAT, CDR2 FQNNGV. The CDR3 length is 13 residues. Trimming removed 0 bases at V and 10 bases at J, with 12 bases between. CDR3 sequence (DNA): TGTGCCAGCAGCTTAGATTCTGAAGTCAGCCAGTACTTC. Its translation is CASSLDSEVSQYF.

This clone has only one observation. The sample carries other DNA sequences with the same CDR3. This chain links TRBV7-2 with TRBJ2-5; the D is unclear. Trimming pared 1 base from V and 4 bases from J, leaving 4 bases between. The CDR3 is made up of 12 amino acids. The germline V gene has CDR1 SGHTA and CDR2 FQGNSA. The CDR3 bases are TGTGCCAGCAGCTTAGTTCGAGAGACCCAGTACTTC. The encoded protein is CASSLVRETQYF.

The sample holds one count of this clone. The chain uses TRBV4-1 and TRBJ2-7; 8 positions match TRBD1. CDR1 and CDR2 from the germline V gene are MGHRA and YSYEKL. This CDR3 is built from 19 residues. Trimming took 1 base from V and 0 from J; bases not matched to a gene: 14. DNA for the CDR3: TGCGCCAGCAGCCAAGGGACAGGGCTGAACGTGAAAATCTCCTACGAGCAGTACTTC. It encodes CASSQGTGLNVKISYEQYF.

This chain connects TRBV18 to TRBJ1-1; 11 bases are a match to TRBD1. This CDR3 comprises 15 residues. With 4 bases clipped from V and 1 base from J, the junction kept 2 bases outside the gene matches. Germline V gene lookup returns CDR1 KGHSH and CDR2 LQKENI. CDR3 residues: CASSLDRGRNTEAFF. CDR3 bases: TGTGCCAGCTCACTGGACAGGGGGCGGAACACTGAAGCTTTCTTT.

The rearrangement links TRBV18 to TRBJ1-5; D is ambiguous. From germline, CDR1 is KGHSH and CDR2 LQKENI. V lost 8 bases, J lost 3 bases, and 20 bases lay in between. This CDR3 is built from 16 residues. CDR3 sequence reads: CASPGGHDPDNQPQHF. The CDR3 DNA reads as TGTGCCAGCCCCGGTGGGCACGATCCGGACAATCAGCCCCAGCATTTT.

The gene calls are TRBV19 and TRBJ2-7; no clear D gene. Trimming pared 5 bases from V and 4 bases from J, leaving 18 bases between. CDR3 length: 15 residues. Germline assignment: CDR1 LNHDA and CDR2 SQIVND (reference sequence). For the CDR3, the DNA is TGTGCCAGTAGTCCAAGCACAGCGAGAGGTTACGAGCAGTACTTC. It specifies CASSPSTARGYEQYF.

V is TRBV11-2 and J is TRBJ1-1; D not resolved. CDR3 length: 14 residues. The germline V gene encodes CDR1 SGHAT and CDR2 FQNNGV. V was shortened by 3 bases and J by 1 base, with 9 bases between the two germline ends. The CDR3 loop is CASSFSPQNTEAFF. The CDR3 DNA reads TGTGCCAGCAGCTTTTCACCCCAGAACACTGAAGCTTTCTTT.

Comments on this clone: Only one base separates this from a far larger clonotype, so it likely reflects a read error. The rearrangement links TRBV30 to TRBJ2-6, with TRBD2 matching over 9 bases. The ends lost 3 bases at V and 0 bases at J; junction bases unmatched: 6. Looked up from germline, CDR1 is GTSNPN and CDR2 is SVGIG (reference sequence). The CDR3 is 17 residues long. The CDR3 coding sequence is TGTGCCTGGAGGCGTAGCGGGGGTTCCTCTGGGGCCAACGTCCTGACTTTC. The encoded protein is CAWRRSGGSSGANVLTF. Drawing the rest from reference TRBV30 and TRBJ2-6, the complete variable domain is SQTIHQWPATLVQPVGSPLSLECTVEGTSNPNLYWYRQAAGRGLQLLFYSVGIGQISSEVPQNLSASRPQDRQFILSSKKLLLSDSGFYLCAWRRSGGSSGANVLTFGAGSRLTVL.

The chain carries TRBV5-4 and TRBJ2-7; 7 bases fit TRBD1. CDR1 is SGHNT, CDR2 YYREEE, per germline (reference sequence). Unmatched junction bases numbered 15, after V lost 6 bases and J lost 3 bases. The length of the CDR3 is 16 residues. CDR3 in amino acids: CASNNLPGQYNYEQYF. CDR3 coding DNA: TGTGCCAGCAACAACCTCCCGGGACAGTACAACTACGAGCAGTACTTC.

The rearrangement joins TRBV6-5 to TRBJ1-4; 7 bases fit TRBD1. CDR1 and CDR2 from the germline V gene are MNHEY and SVGAGI. The CDR3 totals 15 residues. Trimming at V came to 6 bases and at J to 4 bases, leaving 8 bases not matched to a gene. This CDR3 reads CASRPQGPINEKLFF. DNA of the CDR3: TGTGCCAGCAGGCCACAGGGGCCTATTAATGAAAAACTGTTTTTT.

V is TRBV18 and J is TRBJ2-1, with 7 bases fitting TRBD2. J lost 6 bases, V lost 1 base, and 6 bases had no gene match. The CDR3 is 15 residues long. Germline loops: CDR1 KGHSH, CDR2 LQKENI. The DNA for the CDR3 is TGTGCCAGCTCACCACTGGGCAGGGAGGGCAATGAGCAGTTCTTC. Its translation is CASSPLGREGNEQFF.

This clone was observed a single time. Other DNA sequences within the sample encode an identical CDR3. The chain has TRBV28 and TRBJ1-1; TRBD1 matches at 9 bases. V lost 6 bases and J lost 5; bases outside the gene matches: 10. The germline gives CDR1 MDHEN, CDR2 SYDVKM. The CDR3 consists of 15 residues. Here the CDR3 reads CASRLTGGGRTEAFF. The CDR3 DNA reads as TGTGCCAGCAGGTTAACAGGGGGCGGTCGAACTGAAGCTTTCTTT.

Comments on this clone: The sample carries other DNA sequences with the same CDR3. The CDR3 bases are TGTGCCAGCAGTTACTCAGGGCAGGGCAACTCACCCCTCCACTTT. The encoded protein is CASSYSGQGNSPLHF. The chain is built from TRBV6-5 and TRBJ1-6; possibly TRBD1 for D (5 bases). V lost 0 bases, J lost 10 bases, and 13 bases lay in between. This CDR3 is 15 amino acids long. The V gene's germline CDR1 is MNHEY and CDR2 SVGAGI.

V is TRBV6-5 and J is TRBJ2-4; 7 bases are a match to TRBD2. Germline V lookup: CDR1 MNHEY, CDR2 SVGAGI. The CDR3 totals 14 residues. The junction had 8 bases not matched to a gene; V was cut back by 5 bases and J by 7 bases. CDR3 sequence (DNA): TGTGCCAGCAGTGGGGGGGGAGTGAGTAACATTCAGTACTTC. It translates to CASSGGGVSNIQYF.

This sequence joins TRBV7-2 and TRBJ1-3; the match to TRBD1 covers 10 bases. The CDR3 is 16 residues long. From germline, CDR1 is SGHTA and CDR2 FQGNSA. J lost 5 bases, V lost 5 bases, and 9 bases had no gene match. This CDR3 is CASSRAGTGVRNTIYF. The CDR3 nucleotides are TGTGCCAGCAGCAGGGCCGGGACAGGGGTGAGAAACACCATATATTTT.

This clone was seen only once. The identical CDR3 is also encoded by other nucleotide sequences in the sample. This chain links TRBV5-4 with TRBJ1-1; D possibly corresponds to TRBD1 (5 bases). The CDR3 has 13 residues. The germline V gene has CDR1 SGHNT and CDR2 YYREEE (reference sequence). Trimming shortened V by 4 bases and J by 1 base, and 8 bases separated the two germline ends. Here the CDR3 reads CASSLTGNTEAFF. CDR3 in DNA: TGTGCCAGCAGCCTAACAGGGAACACTGAAGCTTTCTTT.

This clone has a handful of counts. J is TRBJ2-3 and V is TRBV5-1; tentatively, D is TRBD1 or TRBD2 (5 bases each). Per the germline V gene, CDR1 is SGHRS and CDR2 is YFSETQ. The CDR3 has 16 residues. Trimming pared 0 bases from V and 7 bases from J, leaving 18 bases between. The CDR3: CASSLAGQHTVNTQYF. CDR3 bases: TGCGCCAGCAGCTTGGCGGGGCAGCACACGGTTAATACGCAGTATTTT.